What follows is one T cell receptor beta chain and its context. Source study methods: Researchers report that nucleated cell counts were estimated from reference gene primer amplification. Sequencing was performed with immunoSEQ multiplex PCR; in TCRdb, only in-frame clones are kept and a portion is missing. V, J and clone size were drawn from that table, and D and trimming were deduced from the DNA. The sample lists about 220,000 clones, about 83% seen once, with roughly 7.6% in the top ten. The source of the sample is a study of blood T cell repertoires in COVID-19. Input material: peripheral blood. The receptor was isolated from a woman aged 50 to 60 with acute or convalescent COVID-19.

The CDR3 reads CASSYRGIWAKNIQYF. Written as DNA, the CDR3 is TGTGCCAGCAGCTACAGGGGGATATGGGCCAAAAACATTCAGTACTTC. V gene TRBV5-6 combines with J gene TRBJ2-4; 8 bases align to TRBD1. The CDR3 consists of 16 residues. V shed 3 bases and J 1 base; nucleotides not matched to a gene: 6. Germline V gene lookup returns CDR1 SGHDT and CDR2 YYEEEE.